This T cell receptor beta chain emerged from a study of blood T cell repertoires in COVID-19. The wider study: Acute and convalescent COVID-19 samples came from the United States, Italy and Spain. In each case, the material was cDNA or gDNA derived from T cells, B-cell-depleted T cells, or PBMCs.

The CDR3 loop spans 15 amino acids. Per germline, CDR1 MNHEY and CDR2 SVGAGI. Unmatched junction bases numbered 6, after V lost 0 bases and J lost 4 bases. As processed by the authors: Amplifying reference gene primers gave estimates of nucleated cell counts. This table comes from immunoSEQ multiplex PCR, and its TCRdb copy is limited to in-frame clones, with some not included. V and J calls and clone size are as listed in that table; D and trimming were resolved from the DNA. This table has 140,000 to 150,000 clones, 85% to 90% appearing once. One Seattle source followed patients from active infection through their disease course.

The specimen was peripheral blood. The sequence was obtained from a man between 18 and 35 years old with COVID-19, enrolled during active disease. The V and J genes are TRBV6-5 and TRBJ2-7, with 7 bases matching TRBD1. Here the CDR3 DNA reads TGTGCCAGCAGTTACTCGACAGGGAAGTCATACGAGCAGTACTTC. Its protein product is CASSYSTGKSYEQYF.